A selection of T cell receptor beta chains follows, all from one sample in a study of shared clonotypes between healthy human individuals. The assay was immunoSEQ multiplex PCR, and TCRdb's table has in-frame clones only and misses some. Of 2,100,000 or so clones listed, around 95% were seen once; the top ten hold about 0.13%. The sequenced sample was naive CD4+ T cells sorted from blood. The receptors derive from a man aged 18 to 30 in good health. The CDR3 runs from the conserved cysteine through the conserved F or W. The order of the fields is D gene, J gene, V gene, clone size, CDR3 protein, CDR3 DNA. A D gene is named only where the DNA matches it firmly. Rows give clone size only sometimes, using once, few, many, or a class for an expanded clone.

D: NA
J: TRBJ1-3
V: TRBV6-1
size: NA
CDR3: CASSTHGNSGNTIYF
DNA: TGTGCCAGCAGCACTCACGGGAACTCTGGAAACACCATATATTTT

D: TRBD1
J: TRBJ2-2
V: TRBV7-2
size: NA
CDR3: CASSPSTGGATGELFF
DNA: TGTGCCAGCAGCCCCTCGACAGGGGGCGCAACCGGGGAGCTGTTTTTT

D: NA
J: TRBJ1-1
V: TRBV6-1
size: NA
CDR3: CASSRGRENTEAFF
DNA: TGTGCCAGCAGTCGGGGGCGGGAAAACACTGAAGCTTTCTTT

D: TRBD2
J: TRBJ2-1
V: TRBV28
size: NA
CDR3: CASRAGTSGGEQFF
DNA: TGTGCCAGCAGGGCTGGGACTAGCGGGGGGGAGCAGTTCTTC

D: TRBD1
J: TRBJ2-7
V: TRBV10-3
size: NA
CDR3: CAISESWGQGAGEQYF
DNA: TGTGCCATCAGTGAGTCGTGGGGACAGGGGGCCGGTGAGCAGTACTTC

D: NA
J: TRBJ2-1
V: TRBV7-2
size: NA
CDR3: CASSLRGTVYNEQFF
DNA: TGTGCCAGCAGTCTACGCGGGACAGTATACAATGAGCAGTTCTTC

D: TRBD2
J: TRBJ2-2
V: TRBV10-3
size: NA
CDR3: CALSKREGTGELFF
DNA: TGTGCCCTCTCAAAGCGGGAGGGCACCGGGGAGCTGTTTTTT

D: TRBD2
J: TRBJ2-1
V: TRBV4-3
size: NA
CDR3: CASSQRASGSYNEQFF
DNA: TGCGCCAGCAGCCAGAGGGCTAGCGGGAGTTACAATGAGCAGTTCTTC

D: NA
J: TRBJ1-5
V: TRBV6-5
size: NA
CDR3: CASSSTGGNQPQHF
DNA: TGTGCCAGCAGTTCGACAGGTGGCAATCAGCCCCAGCATTTT

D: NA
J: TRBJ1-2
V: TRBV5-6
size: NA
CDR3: CASSLDSGSFYGYTF
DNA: TGTGCCAGCAGCTTGGACAGCGGGAGTTTCTATGGCTACACCTTC

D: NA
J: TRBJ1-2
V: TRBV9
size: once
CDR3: CASSGMSAVNYGYTF
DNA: TGTGCCAGCAGCGGGATGTCGGCAGTAAACTATGGCTACACCTTC

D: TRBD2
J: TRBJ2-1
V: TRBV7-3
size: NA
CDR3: CASSSGPGLGIDEQFF
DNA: TGTGCCAGCAGCTCGGGCCCGGGACTAGGGATCGATGAGCAGTTCTTC

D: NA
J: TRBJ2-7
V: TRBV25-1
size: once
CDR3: CASSVWTYEQYF
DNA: TGTGCCAGCAGTGTTTGGACCTACGAGCAGTACTTC

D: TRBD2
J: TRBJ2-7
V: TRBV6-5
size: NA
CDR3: CASSRTSGEQYF
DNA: TGTGCCAGCAGTCGGACTAGCGGAGAGCAGTACTTC

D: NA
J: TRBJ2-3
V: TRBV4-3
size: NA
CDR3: CASSQVFGMTDTQYF
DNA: TGCGCCAGCAGCCAAGTTTTCGGGATGACAGATACGCAGTATTTT

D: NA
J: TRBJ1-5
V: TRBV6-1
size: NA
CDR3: CASSESGTGNQPQHF
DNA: TGTGCCAGCAGTGAATCCGGTACGGGAAATCAGCCCCAGCATTTT

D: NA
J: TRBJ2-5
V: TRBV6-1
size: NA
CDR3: CASSERQLGLGTQYF
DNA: TGTGCCAGCAGTGAGCGGCAGCTCGGGTTGGGGACCCAGTACTTC

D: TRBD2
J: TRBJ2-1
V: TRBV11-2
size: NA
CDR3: CASSPRLAGIKDEQFF
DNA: TGTGCCAGCAGCCCAAGACTAGCGGGAATAAAGGATGAGCAGTTCTTC

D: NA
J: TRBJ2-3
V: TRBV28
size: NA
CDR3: CASTTGSLHPDTQYF
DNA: TGTGCCAGCACTACAGGGAGTCTTCACCCAGATACGCAGTATTTT

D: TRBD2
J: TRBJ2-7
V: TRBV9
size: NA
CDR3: CASSVEPSGYYEQYF
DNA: TGTGCCAGCAGCGTAGAGCCTAGCGGTTACTACGAGCAGTACTTC

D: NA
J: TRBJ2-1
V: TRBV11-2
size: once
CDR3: CASSGYNEQFF
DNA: TGTGCCAGCTCGGGATACAATGAGCAGTTCTTC

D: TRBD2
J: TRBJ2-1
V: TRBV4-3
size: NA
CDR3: CASSPGLDMGNEQFF
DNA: TGCGCCAGCAGCCCGGGACTAGATATGGGCAATGAGCAGTTCTTC

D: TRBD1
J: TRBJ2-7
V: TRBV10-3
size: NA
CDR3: CAISLDGQGEYF
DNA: TGTGCCATTTCGTTGGACGGCCAGGGGGAGTACTTC

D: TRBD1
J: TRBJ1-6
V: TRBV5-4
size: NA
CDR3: CASSHVNAGTANSPLHF
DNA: TGTGCCAGCAGCCATGTTAACGCCGGGACAGCCAATTCACCCCTCCACTTT

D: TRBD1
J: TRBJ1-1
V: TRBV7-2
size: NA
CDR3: CASSLVGQGSTEAFF
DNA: TGTGCCAGCAGCTTGGTGGGACAGGGGTCAACTGAAGCTTTCTTT

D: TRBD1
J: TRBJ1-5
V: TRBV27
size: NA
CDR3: CASTNITAGGGNQPQHF
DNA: TGTGCCAGCACCAATATAACCGCAGGGGGCGGCAATCAGCCCCAGCATTTT

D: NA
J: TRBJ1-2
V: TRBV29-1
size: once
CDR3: CSVVADYGYTF
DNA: TGCAGCGTTGTGGCCGACTATGGCTACACCTTC

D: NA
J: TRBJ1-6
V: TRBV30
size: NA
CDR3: CAWSVGLREISPLHF
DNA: TGTGCCTGGAGTGTAGGTCTCAGGGAAATTTCACCCCTCCACTTT

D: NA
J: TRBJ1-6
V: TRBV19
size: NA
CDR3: CASKTGLDSPLHF
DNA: TGTGCCAGTAAAACAGGGCTGGATTCACCCCTCCACTTT

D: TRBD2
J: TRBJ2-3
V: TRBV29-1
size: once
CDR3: CSVPTSGTTDTQYF
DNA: TGCAGCGTACCTACTAGCGGGACCACAGATACGCAGTATTTT

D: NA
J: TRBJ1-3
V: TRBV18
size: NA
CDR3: CASSPLEGGSSGNTIYF
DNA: TGTGCCAGCTCACCACTCGAGGGAGGATCTTCTGGAAACACCATATATTTT

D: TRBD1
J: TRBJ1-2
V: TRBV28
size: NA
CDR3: CASSLLAQGVGYTF
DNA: TGTGCCAGCAGTTTATTGGCCCAGGGGGTTGGCTACACCTTC

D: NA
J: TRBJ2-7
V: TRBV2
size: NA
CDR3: CASRYVGTPEQYF
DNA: TGTGCCAGCCGGTACGTAGGGACGCCCGAGCAGTACTTC

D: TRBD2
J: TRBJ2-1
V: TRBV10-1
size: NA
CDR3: CASKFVLAGKCPFVNEQFF
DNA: TGCGCCAGCAAGTTCGTACTAGCGGGAAAATGCCCATTTGTTAATGAGCAGTTCTTC

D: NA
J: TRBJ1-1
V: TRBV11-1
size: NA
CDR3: CASSPGDRLLNTEAFF
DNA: TGTGCCAGCAGCCCCGGGGACCGCTTATTGAACACTGAAGCTTTCTTT

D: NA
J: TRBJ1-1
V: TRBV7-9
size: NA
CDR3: CASSPQPRTAHMNTEAFF
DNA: TGTGCCAGCAGCCCGCAACCGAGGACAGCACACATGAACACTGAAGCTTTCTTT

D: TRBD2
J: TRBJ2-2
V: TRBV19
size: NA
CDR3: CASCQAARLAPRTGELFF
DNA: TGTGCCAGTTGCCAGGCAGCTCGACTAGCGCCCCGGACCGGGGAGCTGTTTTTT

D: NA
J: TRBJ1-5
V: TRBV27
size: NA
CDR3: CASSSDRTYNQPQHF
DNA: TGTGCCAGCAGCTCCGACAGGACCTACAATCAGCCCCAGCATTTT

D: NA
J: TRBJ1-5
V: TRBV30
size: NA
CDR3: CAWSPGDHSNQPQHF
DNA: TGTGCCTGGAGCCCGGGGGACCATAGCAATCAGCCCCAGCATTTT

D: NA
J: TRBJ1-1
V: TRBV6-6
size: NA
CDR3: CASSYLGNTEAFF
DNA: TGTGCCAGCAGTTACTTGGGGAACACTGAAGCTTTCTTT

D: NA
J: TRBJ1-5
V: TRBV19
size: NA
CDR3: CASSMWQGNQPQHF
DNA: TGTGCCAGTAGTATGTGGCAGGGCAATCAGCCCCAGCATTTT

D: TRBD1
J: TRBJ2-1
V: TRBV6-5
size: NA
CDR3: CASSYLTGNSYNEQFF
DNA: TGTGCCAGCAGTTACTTGACAGGGAACTCCTACAATGAGCAGTTCTTC

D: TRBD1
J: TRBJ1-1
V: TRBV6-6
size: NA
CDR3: CASSYSPQGLNTEAFF
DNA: TGTGCCAGCAGTTACTCCCCACAGGGGCTGAACACTGAAGCTTTCTTT

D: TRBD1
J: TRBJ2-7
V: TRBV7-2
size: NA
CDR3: CASSPQGPPYEQYF
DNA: TGTGCCAGCAGTCCACAGGGGCCCCCCTACGAGCAGTACTTC

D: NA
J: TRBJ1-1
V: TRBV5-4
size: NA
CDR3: CASSTDLQGGWERDF
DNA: TGTGCCAGCAGCACCGATTTACAGGGAGGGTGGGAGAGGGACTTT

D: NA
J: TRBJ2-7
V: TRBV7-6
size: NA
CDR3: CASSLSSYPIYEQYF
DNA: TGTGCCAGCAGCTTAAGTAGCTATCCGATCTACGAGCAGTACTTC

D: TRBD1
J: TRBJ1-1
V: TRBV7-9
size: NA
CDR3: CASSLGGGRNTEAFF
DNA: TGTGCCAGCAGCTTAGGAGGGGGCCGTAACACTGAAGCTTTCTTT

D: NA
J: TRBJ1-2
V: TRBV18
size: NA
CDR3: CASSPQAGAGDGYTF
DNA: TGTGCCAGCTCACCACAGGCAGGGGCGGGTGATGGCTACACCTTC

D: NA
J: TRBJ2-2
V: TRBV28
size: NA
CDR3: CASSYPGDYLGSNTGELFF
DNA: TGTGCCAGCAGTTACCCAGGGGACTATTTAGGCTCTAACACCGGGGAGCTGTTTTTT

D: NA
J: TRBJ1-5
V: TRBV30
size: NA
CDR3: CAWSVSRNQPQHF
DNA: TGTGCCTGGAGTGTATCACGGAATCAGCCCCAGCATTTT

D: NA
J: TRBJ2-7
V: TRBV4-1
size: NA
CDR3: CASSQGRVKSAYEQYF
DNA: TGCGCCAGCAGCCAAGGGCGTGTCAAGTCCGCCTACGAGCAGTACTTC

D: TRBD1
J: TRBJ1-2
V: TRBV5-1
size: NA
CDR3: CASSADRAYGYTF
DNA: TGCGCCAGCAGCGCAGACAGGGCCTATGGCTACACCTTC

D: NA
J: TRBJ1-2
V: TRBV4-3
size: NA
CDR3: CASSQDPLQGSYTF
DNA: TGCGCCAGCAGCCAAGATCCTTTACAGGGAAGCTACACCTTC

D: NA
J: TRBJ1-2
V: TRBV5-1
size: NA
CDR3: CASSPGQSNYGYTF
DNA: TGCGCCAGCAGCCCAGGACAGTCTAACTATGGCTACACCTTC